This T cell receptor (beta chain) is from a study of patients and donors after allogeneic stem cell transplantation. The CDR3 is made up of 14 amino acids. The germline gives CDR1 GTSNPN, CDR2 SVGIG (reference sequence). Trimming removed 0 bases at V and 4 bases at J, with 12 bases between. TCRdb analysed the RT-PCR reads with MiXCR anew, one entry per CDR3 protein. The repertoire includes some 200,000 distinct CDR3 sequences, around two fifths of them detected once, and 33% sits in the top ten. This clonotype was picked up many times. This chain uses TRBV30 with TRBJ1-2, with TRBD1 as a possible D gene (5 bases). The receptor's source is a human donor who was either an allogeneic HSCT recipient or a stem cell or donor lymphocyte infusion donor (not recorded which). It is not recorded whose cells these are; they may come from a transplant donor. Sequenced input: blood, either unsorted or a sorted T cell fraction (not recorded which). CDR3 nucleotide sequence: TGTGCCTGGAGTGTACGTCTCGACAGCTATGGCTACACCTTC. Amino acid sequence: CAWSVRLDSYGYTF.